This T cell receptor (beta chain) is drawn from a study of blood T cell repertoires in COVID-19. Study-level information: Nucleic acid was either cDNA or gDNA, and it came from T cells, B-cell-depleted T cells, or PBMCs.

Original processing methods: How many nucleated cells were present was estimated from reference gene primer amplification. TCRdb's table, derived via immunoSEQ multiplex PCR, lists solely in-frame clones and lacks some. V and J calls and clone size are copied from that table; D and trimming were computed from the DNA. The sample holds around 300,000 clones; about 90% are singletons and the top ten take around 2.1%. Germline V lookup: CDR1 SGHDT, CDR2 YYEEEE. CDR3 length: 12 amino acids. Trimming took off 4 bases at V and 6 bases at J, with 10 bases between the two ends. The specimen was peripheral blood. The V and J genes are TRBV5-6 and TRBJ1-2; a weak D match, TRBD1 (5 bases). This clonotype was obtained from a man younger than 30 with active or convalescent COVID-19. CDR3 protein: CASSIDSNGYTF. CDR3 sequence (DNA): TGTGCCAGCAGCATCGACAGCAATGGCTACACCTTC.